These T cell receptor beta chains were read from a single sample in a study of cytomegalovirus exposure and HLA in healthy donors. Only in-frame clones appear in the TCRdb table, and some are missing; sequencing was by immunoSEQ multiplex PCR. The top ten hold approximately 4% of the sample, which has about 100,000 clones, around 85% seen once. The material sequenced was PBMCs. Source of these receptors: a man aged 25 to 40 in good health and CMV-seronegative. Both conserved end residues are part of each CDR3. The D gene is left open where the match is weak. Size values are once, few and many counts, or a class for expanded clones, and some rows have none.

CASSRQVLNGNTIYF	TGTGCCAGTTCGCGACAGGTTCTAAACGGAAACACCATATATTTT	-	TRBV19	TRBJ1-3	-
CASSRTSRNEQFF	TGTGCCAGCAGCCGGACTAGTAGGAATGAGCAGTTCTTC	-	TRBV6-5	TRBJ2-1	TRBD2
CASRRGGTISYEQYF	TGTGCCAGCCGCCGGGGGGGGACTATCTCCTACGAGCAGTACTTC	-	TRBV2	TRBJ2-7	TRBD2
CASITGGEGQPQHF	TGTGCCAGCATTACAGGGGGCGAGGGTCAGCCCCAGCATTTT	-	TRBV28	TRBJ1-5	TRBD1
CASSLGLELYEQYF	TGTGCCAGCAGCTTGGGACTAGAGCTCTACGAGCAGTACTTC	once	TRBV5-4	TRBJ2-7	-
CASSPSGYEQYF	TGTGCCAGCAGCCCTAGCGGCTACGAGCAGTACTTC	few	TRBV7-9	TRBJ2-7	TRBD2
CASSPASGAKYPYNEQFF	TGTGCCAGCTCACCAGCTAGCGGGGCGAAATACCCCTACAATGAGCAGTTCTTC	-	TRBV18	TRBJ2-1	TRBD2
CSVDQGGYEQYF	TGCAGCGTTGATCAGGGGGGCTACGAGCAGTACTTC	-	TRBV29-1	TRBJ2-7	-
CASSSAGQTLNYGYTF	TGTGCCAGCAGTTCTGCGGGACAGACATTAAACTATGGCTACACCTTC	-	TRBV28	TRBJ1-2	TRBD1
CATSRAAGVVADTQYF	TGTGCCACCAGCAGGGCCGCGGGGGTTGTCGCAGATACGCAGTATTTT	-	TRBV15	TRBJ2-3	TRBD2
CASSEAGGGETQYF	TGTGCCAGTAGTGAGGCGGGCGGAGGGGAGACCCAGTACTTC	-	TRBV19	TRBJ2-5	-
CASSDLSTGSYNEQFF	TGTGCCAGCAGTGACTTATCGACAGGGTCCTACAATGAGCAGTTCTTC	few	TRBV6-4	TRBJ2-1	TRBD1
CASSLETTAAYGYTF	TGTGCCAGCAGCTTGGAAACAACCGCGGCCTATGGCTACACCTTC	-	TRBV5-4	TRBJ1-2	-
CASSSYSGSGTDTQYF	TGTGCCAGCAGTTCCTATAGCGGGAGTGGCACAGATACGCAGTATTTT	-	TRBV6-5	TRBJ2-3	TRBD2
CASSKASKLEGTQETQYF	TGTGCCAGCAGCAAAGCGTCAAAACTGGAGGGAACCCAAGAGACCCAGTACTTC	-	TRBV21-1	TRBJ2-5	-
CASSLGGQGRNQPQHF	TGTGCCAGCAGCTTGGGGGGACAGGGCCGCAATCAGCCCCAGCATTTT	-	TRBV5-6	TRBJ1-5	TRBD1
CASTAQFSYEQYF	TGTGCCAGCACCGCCCAGTTCTCCTACGAGCAGTACTTC	-	TRBV2	TRBJ2-7	-
CASSSASGYNEQFF	TGCGCCAGCAGCTCGGCTAGCGGATACAATGAGCAGTTCTTC	-	TRBV5-1	TRBJ2-1	TRBD2
CASSILYNQPQHF	TGTGCCAGTAGTATCCTATACAATCAGCCCCAGCATTTT	-	TRBV19	TRBJ1-5	-
CASSSSGTNLNEQFF	TGTGCCAGCAGCTCGTCCGGGACTAACCTCAATGAGCAGTTCTTC	-	TRBV7-3	TRBJ2-1	TRBD2
CASSLAGPTDGYTF	TGTGCCAGCAGCTTAGCGGGCCCGACGGATGGCTACACCTTC	-	TRBV7-8	TRBJ1-2	-
CASSPTAGGRETQYF	TGCGCCAGCAGCCCGACAGCGGGCGGGCGGGAGACCCAGTACTTC	-	TRBV4-3	TRBJ2-5	-
CATSSHFGTSGETQYF	TGTGCCACCAGCAGCCATTTTGGGACTAGTGGTGAGACCCAGTACTTC	once	TRBV15	TRBJ2-5	TRBD2
CASSSPGGDGEKLFF	TGTGCCAGCAGTTCCCCAGGGGGTGACGGTGAAAAACTGTTTTTT	-	TRBV28	TRBJ1-4	TRBD1
CASKSPGQGAGQPQHF	TGTGCCAGTAAATCTCCGGGACAGGGGGCCGGGCAGCCCCAGCATTTT	-	TRBV19	TRBJ1-5	TRBD1
CASNGGRVNEQFF	TGTGCCAGTAACGGCGGGAGGGTTAATGAGCAGTTCTTC	-	TRBV19	TRBJ2-1	TRBD2
CASMRQGVHNEQFF	TGTGCCAGTATGAGACAGGGAGTTCACAATGAGCAGTTCTTC	-	TRBV19	TRBJ2-1	TRBD1
CASSRGTSELEQYF	TGCGCCAGCAGCCGAGGGACTAGCGAGCTCGAGCAGTACTTC	-	TRBV4-3	TRBJ2-7	TRBD2
CASSLTHSYEQYF	TGTGCCAGCAGTTTAACTCACTCCTACGAGCAGTACTTC	-	TRBV28	TRBJ2-7	-
CASSVAGATFPLREQFF	TGTGCCAGCAGCGTAGCTGGAGCAACGTTCCCTCTGCGAGAGCAGTTCTTC	-	TRBV9	TRBJ2-1	-
CASSQDSRGAGELFF	TGTGCCAGCAGCCAAGATTCGCGGGGGGCCGGGGAGCTGTTTTTT	-	TRBV14	TRBJ2-2	TRBD2
CASSGGTGYNEQFF	TGTGCCAGCAGTGGAGGGACAGGCTACAATGAGCAGTTCTTC	-	TRBV2	TRBJ2-1	TRBD1
CASSDSIGGNLISNQPQHF	TGTGCCAGCAGTGACTCTATAGGGGGCAACCTAATTAGCAATCAGCCCCAGCATTTT	-	TRBV6-4	TRBJ1-5	TRBD1
CASSLQGDQPQHF	TGTGCCAGCAGTTTACAGGGGGATCAGCCCCAGCATTTT	-	TRBV27	TRBJ1-5	TRBD1
CAWNRVNTEAFF	TGTGCCTGGAACAGGGTGAACACTGAAGCTTTCTTT	-	TRBV30	TRBJ1-1	-
CASSLAGQGAADTEAFF	TGTGCCAGCAGCTTGGCGGGACAGGGGGCGGCGGACACTGAAGCTTTCTTT	once	TRBV5-6	TRBJ1-1	TRBD1
CASSSGDYEQYF	TGTGCCAGCAGTTCGGGGGACTACGAGCAGTACTTC	-	TRBV28	TRBJ2-7	-
CASSGRDADTQYF	TGTGCCAGCAGCGGGAGGGACGCAGATACGCAGTATTTT	-	TRBV9	TRBJ2-3	-
CASSLGGANQPQHF	TGCGCCAGCAGCCTGGGGGGAGCCAATCAGCCCCAGCATTTT	-	TRBV5-1	TRBJ1-5	-
CASSYSEVTAGPKLFF	TGTGCCAGCAGTTACTCCGAGGTAACCGCGGGTCCAAAACTGTTTTTT	-	TRBV6-6	TRBJ1-4	-
CASRAGLSNTEAFF	TGTGCCAGCAGAGCGGGACTCTCGAACACTGAAGCTTTCTTT	few	TRBV2	TRBJ1-1	-
CASSLEPRTSGTLSTDTQYF	TGCGCCAGCAGCCTGGAACCTCGTACTAGCGGGACCCTTAGCACAGATACGCAGTATTTT	-	TRBV4-1	TRBJ2-3	TRBD2
CASSFGRRNSPLHF	TGTGCCAGCAGCTTCGGACGGAGGAATTCACCCCTCCACTTT	-	TRBV7-3	TRBJ1-6	-
CASSPPGALSYEQYF	TGCGCCAGCAGCCCCCCGGGTGCCCTATCCTACGAGCAGTACTTC	-	TRBV5-1	TRBJ2-7	-
CASSFPGLGYYEQYF	TGTGCCAGCAGTTTTCCGGGACTAGGGTACTACGAGCAGTACTTC	-	TRBV28	TRBJ2-7	TRBD2
CAISGGQSEDTQYF	TGTGCCATCAGTGGCGGACAGAGTGAAGATACGCAGTATTTT	few	TRBV10-3	TRBJ2-3	-
CASSESKRLYGYTF	TGCGCCAGCAGTGAGTCGAAGCGGCTCTATGGCTACACCTTC	-	TRBV10-1	TRBJ1-2	-
CASRTGSSYEQYF	TGTGCCAGCAGGACAGGGAGCTCCTACGAGCAGTACTTC	-	TRBV10-3	TRBJ2-7	TRBD1
CASSFSGGSEAFF	TGTGCCAGCAGTTTCTCGGGGGGCTCTGAAGCTTTCTTT	-	TRBV28	TRBJ1-1	-
CASSLLGTGGAHYGYTF	TGTGCCAGCAGCCTACTCGGGACAGGGGGCGCCCACTATGGCTACACCTTC	-	TRBV5-6	TRBJ1-2	TRBD1
CASSDSQSTDTQYF	TGTGCCAGCAGTGACTCACAGTCCACAGATACGCAGTATTTT	-	TRBV6-4	TRBJ2-3	-
CASSLFSLAGGQETQYF	TGTGCCAGCAGTTTATTTAGTCTAGCGGGGGGCCAAGAGACCCAGTACTTC	-	TRBV28	TRBJ2-5	TRBD2
CASSAATGSFGYEQYF	TGTGCCAGTAGTGCCGCCACAGGGTCGTTTGGGTACGAGCAGTACTTC	-	TRBV19	TRBJ2-7	-
CASSLGLAGGAQYF	TGTGCCAGCAGCTTAGGACTAGCGGGGGGAGCGCAGTATTTT	-	TRBV7-2	TRBJ2-3	TRBD2
CASSPGDRAVEQFF	TGTGCCAGCAGCCCAGGGGACAGGGCGGTTGAGCAGTTCTTC	-	TRBV9	TRBJ2-1	TRBD1
CASSQFGEGTYNEQFF	TGCGCCAGCAGCCAATTTGGGGAGGGGACCTACAATGAGCAGTTCTTC	-	TRBV4-3	TRBJ2-1	TRBD2
CASSLGPHSDRKQETQYF	TGTGCCAGCAGCTTAGGGCCCCATTCCGACAGGAAACAAGAGACCCAGTACTTC	-	TRBV7-2	TRBJ2-5	-
CSFVQGAGNTIYF	TGCAGCTTCGTACAGGGGGCTGGAAACACCATATATTTT	once	TRBV29-1	TRBJ1-3	TRBD1
CASAGAGATRWGEQFF	TGTGCCAGCGCAGGGGCCGGGGCTACCCGTTGGGGAGAGCAGTTCTTC	-	TRBV6-6	TRBJ2-1	-
CASSQRGAGDNEQFF	TGCGCCAGCAGCCAACGGGGGGCTGGGGACAATGAGCAGTTCTTC	-	TRBV5-1	TRBJ2-1	-